Presented here are 27 T cell receptor beta chains from one specimen sequenced in a study of blood T cell repertoires in COVID-19. Method: immunoSEQ multiplex PCR; TCRdb's copy keeps in-frame clones and lacks some. The data contain approximately 16,000 clones, around 88% of them singletons. The specimen sequenced was peripheral blood. Receptor source: a human donor in a cohort sampled during active COVID-19.

This clone was counted a single time. This chain connects TRBV12-3 or TRBV12-4 to TRBJ2-5; TRBD1 matches at 7 bases. J was trimmed by 2 bases and V by 7 bases; bases with no gene match: 4. There are 13 residues in the CDR3. CDR3 DNA sequence: TGTGCCAGCAAAGGGACAGCTCAAGAGACCCAGTACTTC. This sequence encodes CASKGTAQETQYF.

The V call is TRBV10-3, the J call TRBJ1-1; 7 bases fit TRBD1. This CDR3 is 12 amino acids long. The germline V gene encodes CDR1 ENHRY and CDR2 SYGVKD. V lost 5 bases to trimming and J lost 5 bases; unmatched junction nucleotides: 2. The CDR3 sequence is CAISRGRTEAFF. As DNA, the CDR3 is TGTGCCATCAGTAGGGGGCGGACTGAAGCTTTCTTT.

The J gene is TRBJ2-1, the V gene TRBV13, with D perhaps TRBD2 (6 bases). The CDR3 length is 13 residues. CDR1 and CDR2 from the germline V gene are PRHDT and FYEKMQ (reference sequence). V lost 4 bases to trimming and J lost 10 bases, with 14 bases between them. CDR3 nucleotide sequence: TGTGCCAGCAGCTGGGGGGAGGCGGGGGAGCAGTTCTTC. This encodes CASSWGEAGEQFF.

The rearrangement links TRBV18 to TRBJ1-2, with TRBD1 identical over 10 bases. CDR3 size: 15 residues. Germline CDR1 reads KGHSH; CDR2 reads LQKENI. J lost 1 base, V lost 3 bases, and 2 bases had no gene match. For the CDR3, the DNA is TGTGCCAGCTCACCGGGACAGGGGCTTAACTATGGCTACACCTTC. Translation gives CASSPGQGLNYGYTF. Together with reference TRBV18 and TRBJ1-2, the CDR3 gives the full variable domain: NAGVMQNPRHLVRRRGQEARLRCSPMKGHSHVYWYRQLPEEGLKFMVYLQKENIIDESGMPKERFSAEFPKEGPSILRIQQVVRGDSAAYFCASSPGQGLNYGYTFGSGTRLTVV.

The chain uses TRBV19 and TRBJ1-5; no reliable D call. CDR3 length: 15 amino acids. The V end lost 4 bases, the J end lost 9 bases, and 19 bases lay between the germline ends. From germline, CDR1 is LNHDA and CDR2 SQIVND (reference sequence). Written as DNA, the CDR3 is TGTGCCAGTAGTACCTTGGTCCTTGGCAGAACGCCCCAGCATTTT. It codes for CASSTLVLGRTPQHF. Supplemented by reference TRBV19 and TRBJ1-5, the full variable domain reads DGGITQSPKYLFRKEGQNVTLSCEQNLNHDAMYWYRQDPGQGLRLIYYSQIVNDFQKGDIAEGYSVSREKKESFPLTVTSAQKNPTAFYLCASSTLVLGRTPQHFGDGTRLSIL.

The chain carries TRBV5-1 and TRBJ2-7, with 7 nucleotides matching TRBD1. The CDR3 sequence is 17 residues long. CDR1 and CDR2 from the germline V gene are SGHRS and YFSETQ. Unmatched junction bases numbered 15, after V lost 6 bases and J lost 0 bases. The CDR3 DNA is TGCGCCAGCAACTATGGCACCGGGACAGCGATCTCCTACGAGCAGTACTTC. As protein: CASNYGTGTAISYEQYF. Complete variable domain (other parts from reference TRBV5-1 and TRBJ2-7): KAGVTQTPRYLIKTRGQQVTLSCSPISGHRSVSWYQQTPGQGLQFLFEYFSETQRNKGNFPGRFSGRQFSNSRSEMNVSTLELGDSALYLCASNYGTGTAISYEQYFGPGTRLTVT.

The chain combines TRBV5-4 with TRBJ2-5; D gene uncertain. Germline V gene sequence: CDR1 SGHNT, CDR2 YYREEE (reference sequence). This CDR3 spans 13 amino acids. Trimming took off 2 bases at V and 5 bases at J, with 10 bases between the two ends. CDR3 region: CASSFYGAETQYF. The CDR3 coding sequence is TGTGCCAGCAGCTTTTATGGAGCGGAGACCCAGTACTTC.

The chain is built from TRBV5-1 and TRBJ2-3; 7 bases align to TRBD2. The V gene's germline CDR1 is SGHRS and CDR2 YFSETQ. This CDR3 spans 15 amino acids. V lost 1 base, J lost 1 base, and 3 bases stayed unmatched. The CDR3 is CASSLKAGGTDTQYF. CDR3 in DNA: TGCGCCAGCAGCTTGAAGGCGGGGGGCACAGATACGCAGTATTTT.

This clone is judged medium-sized. The V call is TRBV14, the J call TRBJ2-2; 7 bases agree with TRBD2. Trimming at V came to 4 bases and at J to 6 bases, leaving 5 bases not matched to a gene. The CDR3 runs to 14 residues. Germline-derived CDR1 and CDR2 are SGHDN and FVKESK. CDR3: CASSRGLVPGELFF. The DNA of the CDR3 is TGTGCCAGCAGCCGAGGACTAGTTCCCGGGGAGCTGTTTTTT.

J is TRBJ1-1 and V is TRBV28; D call uncertain. This CDR3 has 13 amino acids. Trimming removed 10 bases from V and 8 bases from J, with 20 bases in between. Per germline, CDR1 MDHEN and CDR2 SYDVKM. The CDR3 nucleotides read TGTGCCACGCGGGCCTTTAGACTGATGGAAGCTTTCTTT. This encodes CATRAFRLMEAFF.

V gene TRBV6-5 combines with J gene TRBJ2-5; no reliable D call. Trimming left V 2 bases short and J 5 bases short, with 12 bases between. Germline V lookup: CDR1 MNHEY, CDR2 SVGAGI. The CDR3 spans 14 residues. The CDR3, as DNA: TGTGCCAGCAGTTACGGGCTAATTGGGGAGACCCAGTACTTC. Protein product: CASSYGLIGETQYF.

The chain links TRBV20-1 to TRBJ1-3, with a weak D call TRBD1 (5 bases). Germline CDR1 reads DFQATT; CDR2 reads SNEGSKA (reference sequence). The CDR3 spans 14 residues. The V end lost 3 bases, the J end lost 0 bases, and 9 bases lay between the germline ends. The CDR3 DNA is TGCAGTGCTAGTACAGGATACTCTGGAAACACCATATATTTT. As protein: CSASTGYSGNTIYF.

The genes are TRBV6-5 and TRBJ2-3, with D perhaps matching TRBD2 (6 bases). This CDR3 is 15 amino acids long. CDR1 is MNHEY and CDR2 is SVGAGI in the germline V gene. The V end lost 5 bases, the J end lost 3 bases, and 15 bases lay between the germline ends. CDR3 loop: CASSRGLSLTDTQYF. Here the CDR3 DNA reads TGTGCCAGCAGTCGGGGACTCTCACTTACAGATACGCAGTATTTT.

J is TRBJ2-1 and V is TRBV6-2 or TRBV6-3; 12 bases are shared with TRBD1. In germline, CDR1 is MNHEY, CDR2 SVGEGT. Unmatched junction bases numbered 14, after V lost 5 bases and J lost 6 bases. This CDR3 region has 18 residues. CDR3: CASSPGTGGFTTGNEQFF. The CDR3 coding sequence is TGTGCCAGCAGTCCCGGGACAGGGGGCTTTACCACCGGCAATGAGCAGTTCTTC.

The rearrangement joins TRBV7-2 to TRBJ2-7, with 7 bases matching TRBD2. Germline V gene data show CDR1 as SGHTA and CDR2 as FQGNSA. V was clipped by 5 bases and J by 7 bases; unmatched bases: 17. The CDR3 runs to 16 residues. The chain's CDR3 is CASSPLGDSGVREQYF. The CDR3, as DNA: TGTGCCAGCAGCCCCCTCGGAGACAGCGGGGTGAGGGAGCAGTACTTC.

The chain uses TRBV2 and TRBJ2-7; weak D call: TRBD2 (6 bases). CDR3 size: 13 residues. Germline V gives CDR1 SNHLY, CDR2 FYNNEI. Trimming took 8 bases from V and 0 from J, leaving 11 bases between them. CDR3 in amino acids: CASRGLASYEQYF. The CDR3 coding sequence is TGTGCCAGCCGGGGACTTGCCTCCTACGAGCAGTACTTC. Based on the CDR3 plus reference TRBV2 and TRBJ2-7, the full variable domain is EPEVTQTPSHQVTQMGQEVILRCVPISNHLYFYWYRQILGQKVEFLVSFYNNEISEKSEIFDDQFSVERPDGSNFTLKIRSTKLEDSAMYFCASRGLASYEQYFGPGTRLTVT.

This rearrangement joins TRBV4-2 to TRBJ2-5; 9 bases map to TRBD2. V dropped 1 base and J dropped 2; count of bases not matched to a gene: 8. The germline V gene has CDR1 LGHNA and CDR2 YNFKEQ. The CDR3 spans 17 residues. CDR3 loop: CASSQASSGGPQETQYF. As DNA, the CDR3 is TGTGCCAGCAGCCAAGCATCCAGCGGGGGGCCACAAGAGACCCAGTACTTC.

The V gene is TRBV28, the J gene TRBJ2-1; TRBD1 aligns across 10 bases. This CDR3 is 16 amino acids long. Losses at the gene ends were 4 bases for V and 5 bases for J; bases not matched to a gene: 8. CDR1 and CDR2 from the germline V gene are MDHEN and SYDVKM. CDR3 bases: TGTGCCAGCAGTTCCCCCCGACAGGGGGCAAACAATGAGCAGTTCTTC. This translates into CASSSPRQGANNEQFF. Full variable domain (missing parts from reference TRBV28 and TRBJ2-1): DVKVTQSSRYLVKRTGEKVFLECVQDMDHENMFWYRQDPGLGLRLIYFSYDVKMKEKGDIPEGYSVSREKKERFSLILESASTNQTSMYLCASSSPRQGANNEQFFGPGTRLTVL.

This clone has only one observation. V is TRBV29-1 and J is TRBJ1-2; TRBD1 agrees at 7 bases. The CDR3 runs to 12 residues. J lost 6 bases, V lost 4 bases, and 5 bases had no gene match. CDR1 and CDR2 (germline): SQVTM, ANQGSEA. DNA for the CDR3: TGCAGCGTTGTAGGGACAGATCATGGCTACACCTTC. Translation gives CSVVGTDHGYTF.

The chain joins TRBV2 to TRBJ2-7; TRBD1 is a possible D gene (6 bases). The ends were cut back, 6 bases at V and 2 bases at J, with 14 bases in the middle. CDR3 length equals 14 residues. Germline CDR1 reads SNHLY; CDR2 reads FYNNEI. DNA of the CDR3: TGTGCCAGCAGATTTCAGGGGTTGGCCTACGAGCAGTACTTC. Its protein product is CASRFQGLAYEQYF.

The chain has TRBV6-5 and TRBJ1-2; 8 nucleotides align to TRBD1. The germline gives CDR1 MNHEY, CDR2 SVGAGI. The CDR3 has 13 amino acids. J gave up 7 bases and V 5 bases, and 6 bases lay outside the gene matches. The CDR3 nucleotides read TGTGCCAGCAGTCGGACAGGGACGGGTGGCTACACCTTC. It is translated as CASSRTGTGGYTF.

The J gene is TRBJ2-5, the V gene TRBV5-1; possible D gene TRBD1, 6 bases. CDR1 is SGHRS and CDR2 is YFSETQ in the germline V gene. The V end lost 4 bases, the J end lost 5 bases, and 15 bases lay between the germline ends. CDR3 length: 14 residues. The CDR3 reads CASSPTGSFETQYF. The CDR3 nucleotides read TGCGCCAGCAGCCCCACAGGGAGTTTTGAGACCCAGTACTTC.

This clone has only one observation. The V and J genes are TRBV29-1 and TRBJ2-7; 7 positions agree with TRBD1. Germline trimming cut 7 bases from V and 5 bases from J; bases unmatched to any gene: 11. Germline V gene lookup returns CDR1 SQVTM and CDR2 ANQGSEA. The CDR3 extends over 13 amino acids. As DNA, the CDR3 is TGCAGCGCTACCCAGGGACAGACCCACGAGCAGTACTTC. It yields the protein CSATQGQTHEQYF.

This sequence joins TRBV7-9 and TRBJ2-1; the match to TRBD2 covers 11 bases. This CDR3 comprises 19 residues. The ends lost 6 bases at V and 5 bases at J; junction bases unmatched: 18. The germline V gene encodes CDR1 SEHNR and CDR2 FQNEAQ (reference sequence). As DNA, the CDR3 is TGTGCCAGCAGAAGGGGGACCAGGTTTACTAGCGGGGGTGACAATGAGCAGTTCTTC. Translated: CASRRGTRFTSGGDNEQFF.

The genes are TRBV19 and TRBJ2-1, with TRBD2 matching over 8 bases. Germline CDR1 and CDR2: LNHDA and SQIVND (reference sequence). The V gene end was trimmed by 5 bases and the J gene end by 8 bases; junction bases not matched to a gene: 8. This CDR3 spans 14 amino acids. CDR3 in amino acids: CASSPRTSSDEQFF. CDR3 bases: TGTGCCAGTAGTCCGAGGACTAGCTCGGATGAGCAGTTCTTC.

This sequence joins TRBV18 and TRBJ1-4; TRBD1 agrees at 7 bases. V lost 3 bases, J lost 6 bases, and 7 bases stayed unmatched. CDR3 length equals 15 residues. Germline CDR1 and CDR2: KGHSH and LQKENI. In DNA, the CDR3 is TGTGCCAGCTCACCGGAGGGGGCGCTCTATGAAAAACTGTTTTTT. It codes for CASSPEGALYEKLFF.

The V call is TRBV7-2, the J call TRBJ1-2; 8 bases fit TRBD1. From germline, CDR1 is SGHTA and CDR2 FQGNSA. After removal of 5 bases from V and 3 bases from J, the junction contained 8 bases not matched to a gene. This CDR3 has 15 amino acids. CDR3 nucleotide sequence: TGTGCCAGCAGCCCCGGGAACAGGGGGTACTATGGCTACACCTTC. This translates into CASSPGNRGYYGYTF.